Reported below is one TCR beta chain. Its antigen has not been determined. One end of the junction fails to match germline, which may point to a read error. Other DNA sequences in this specimen translate into the identical CDR3. The sample comes from a study of brain metastases from non-small cell lung cancer (dated by TCRdb to between 2018 and 2021). Notes on the research overall: The immune microenvironment of paired resected primary tumors and brain metastases from non-small-cell lung cancer patients was profiled. Study-level results and caveats: T-cell clones appeared expanded in about 60% of brain metastases relative to the matched primary tumors. Lower T-cell infiltration was exhibited by brain metastases compared with primary tumors (P < 0.001). Paired brain metastases and primary tumors largely shared TCR repertoires, although T-cell densities in the metastases were sparse.

The library came from the immunoSEQ multiplex PCR assay. Sequencing of the T-cell receptor beta chain repertoire was carried out together with a 770-gene immune expression panel. TCRdb retrieved this table from immuneACCESS and kept in-frame rearrangements only. Not all clones are present; in checked studies, unresolved V genes account for under half, and no reason is known for the remainder. Here the sample has 2,500 to 4,000 clones; about 90% occur a single time. Around 7% of the sample comes from the top ten. The cohort comprised roughly 42 patients with surgically resected non-small-cell lung cancer who had both primary tumor and brain metastasis specimens. Archival formalin-fixed, paraffin-embedded tissues were used as the tumor specimens. CDR1 MDHEN and CDR2 SYDVKM are derived from the germline V gene. From cysteine to phenylalanine, the CDR3 is 13 amino acids long. Only the CDR3 DNA stays, 39 bases, in frame from base 1.

The chain was built from TRBV28 and TRBJ2-7; no D gene can be assigned with confidence. This TCR was sampled from a donor aged 40 or over with non-small cell lung cancer. Sequencing was done on a sample of primary lung tumor tissue. The cell subset or site label, read with the paper, signifies: primary lung tumor paired with brain metastasis. Here the CDR3 is given as CASSFTRNYEQYF. The bases read TGTGCCAGCAGTTTTACCAGGAACTACGAGCAGTACTTT.